A selection of T cell receptor beta chains follows, all from one sample in a study of response to subunit inactivated influenza vaccine. TCRdb re-analysed the RT-PCR reads in MiXCR, keeping a single row per CDR3 protein. This sample has 200,000 to 300,000 distinct CDR3 sequences, with 9% to 15% found just once. The sequenced sample was non-naive T cells sorted from PBMCs, obtained less than 15 days before vaccination. Receptor source: a man aged 50 or older who received an inactivated influenza vaccine. Each CDR3 is given with its conserved first and last residue. Fields, in order: V gene, J gene, D gene, clone size, CDR3 protein, CDR3 DNA. A D gene is named only where the DNA matches it firmly. Rows give clone size only sometimes, using once, few, many, or a class for an expanded clone.

TRBV6-2/TRBV6-3,TRBJ1-1,NA,NA,CASSYTRATEAFF,TGTGCCAGCAGTTACACCAGGGCCACTGAAGCTTTCTTT
TRBV7-9,TRBJ2-1,NA,NA,CASSFGGPSSYNEQFF,TGTGCCAGCAGCTTCGGGGGGCCGAGCTCCTACAATGAGCAGTTCTTC
TRBV27,TRBJ2-7,TRBD1,many,CASSLPKTGGYEQYF,TGTGCCAGCAGTTTACCAAAGACAGGGGGGTACGAGCAGTACTTC
TRBV5-1,TRBJ1-5,NA,NA,CASSLGPGVSNQPQHF,TGCGCCAGCAGCTTGGGTCCAGGGGTTAGCAATCAGCCCCAGCATTTT
TRBV20-1,TRBJ2-5,TRBD2,NA,CSARKVSGSWETQYF,TGCAGTGCTAGGAAGGTTAGCGGGAGTTGGGAGACCCAGTACTTC
TRBV18,TRBJ1-1,TRBD1,few,CASSLGTGGSGTEAFF,TGTGCCAGCTCACTCGGGACAGGGGGTTCGGGCACTGAAGCTTTCTTT
TRBV7-2,TRBJ1-3,NA,NA,CASSWGQGPYSGNTIYF,TGTGCCAGCAGCTGGGGGCAGGGGCCCTACTCTGGAAACACCATATATTTT
TRBV7-2,TRBJ1-2,NA,NA,CASSPRVPRIANYGYTF,TGTGCCAGCAGCCCTCGTGTGCCACGGATAGCTAACTATGGCTACACCTTC
TRBV27,TRBJ2-1,TRBD1,many,CASSRTGGREQFF,TGTGCCAGCAGTCGAACAGGGGGCCGAGAGCAGTTCTTC
TRBV7-9,TRBJ1-4,TRBD1,NA,CASSPTGTGVEKLFF,TGTGCCAGCAGCCCGACCGGGACAGGGGTGGAAAAACTGTTTTTT
TRBV15,TRBJ1-4,NA,few,CATSRDPGEKLFF,TGTGCCACCAGCAGAGATCCGGGGGAAAAACTGTTTTTT
TRBV29-1,TRBJ1-1,NA,few,CSVGGGTRYAEAFF,TGCAGCGTTGGGGGGGGTACTCGGTACGCTGAAGCTTTCTTT
TRBV30,TRBJ2-1,NA,few,CAWTWLSGRASQFF,TGTGCCTGGACATGGTTGTCAGGGCGGGCTTCGCAGTTCTTC
TRBV20-1,TRBJ2-1,NA,few,CSARPPGGTEQFF,TGCAGTGCTCGTCCCCCTGGGGGAACTGAGCAGTTCTTC
TRBV5-5,TRBJ2-1,NA,few,CASRILSGAYNEQFF,TGTGCCAGCAGGATACTCTCAGGGGCGTACAATGAGCAGTTCTTC
TRBV4-3,TRBJ2-2,NA,many,CASSQGRNTGELFF,TGCGCCAGCAGCCAAGGGAGAAACACCGGGGAGCTGTTTTTT
TRBV28,TRBJ2-7,TRBD2,NA,CASSHGLGREQYF,TGTGCCAGCAGTCACGGACTAGGACGCGAGCAGTACTTC
TRBV10-3,TRBJ2-5,TRBD2,many,CAISDLAGGPETQYF,TGTGCCATCAGTGATCTAGCGGGAGGGCCGGAGACCCAGTACTTC
TRBV7-9,TRBJ2-7,NA,NA,CASSGARSPYEQYF,TGTGCCAGCAGCGGAGCCCGGAGTCCCTACGAGCAGTACTTC
TRBV7-8,TRBJ2-1,TRBD1,few,CASSTRTGVFNNEQFF,TGTGCCAGCAGCACCCGGACAGGCGTGTTTAACAATGAGCAGTTCTTC
TRBV20-1,TRBJ1-6,TRBD1,NA,CSARAVTGRNSPLHF,TGCAGTGCTAGGGCAGTGACAGGGCGGAATTCACCCCTCCACTTT
TRBV5-1,TRBJ2-1,NA,NA,CASSRDIYNEQFF,TGCGCCAGCAGCCGGGACATATACAATGAGCAGTTCTTC
TRBV6-1,TRBJ2-7,NA,many,CASSGRDLYEQYF,TGTGCCAGCAGTGGACGGGACCTCTACGAGCAGTACTTC
TRBV6-2/TRBV6-3,TRBJ2-6,TRBD1,few,CASSPGQGSSGANVLTF,TGTGCCAGCAGCCCGGGACAGGGAAGTTCTGGGGCCAACGTCCTGACTTTC
TRBV12-3/TRBV12-4,TRBJ1-5,TRBD1,many,CASRKGQGYSNQPQHF,TGTGCCAGCAGAAAGGGACAGGGCTATAGCAATCAGCCCCAGCATTTT
TRBV6-4,TRBJ2-2,TRBD2,NA,CASTPSGDNTGELFF,TGTGCCAGCACCCCTAGCGGGGATAACACCGGGGAGCTGTTTTTT
TRBV20-1,TRBJ2-5,TRBD2,many,CSANLGGGVETQYF,TGCAGTGCTAATCTTGGCGGGGGAGTGGAGACCCAGTACTTC
TRBV20-1,TRBJ2-7,NA,few,CSARDFAAGKRSYEQYF,TGCAGTGCTAGAGATTTTGCGGCGGGGAAACGCTCCTACGAGCAGTACTTC
TRBV20-1,TRBJ2-3,TRBD2,few,CSARGRGTSGGAAQYF,TGCAGTGCTAGGGGGCGCGGGACTAGCGGGGGGGCAGCACAGTATTTT
TRBV19,TRBJ2-7,TRBD1,NA,CASRPDRGSYEQYF,TGTGCCAGTAGGCCAGACAGGGGCAGCTACGAGCAGTACTTC
TRBV5-1,TRBJ1-1,TRBD1,few,CASSFTPLNQGAFAFF,TGCGCCAGCAGCTTCACTCCCTTAAACCAGGGGGCGTTTGCTTTCTTT
TRBV6-1,TRBJ1-5,NA,many,CATGGLYSNQPQHF,TGTGCCACGGGGGGCCTTTATAGCAATCAGCCCCAGCATTTT
TRBV6-6,TRBJ2-7,TRBD2,NA,CASSPTSGRQNF,TGTGCCAGCAGCCCTACTAGCGGGAGGCAAAACTTC
TRBV20-1,TRBJ2-7,TRBD1,NA,CSARFRDRGLEQYF,TGCAGTGCTAGATTCCGGGACAGGGGGCTCGAGCAGTACTTC
TRBV9,TRBJ2-1,TRBD2,many,CASSEGTSENYNEQFF,TGTGCCAGCAGCGAGGGGACTAGCGAAAATTACAATGAGCAGTTCTTC
TRBV12-3/TRBV12-4,TRBJ2-3,TRBD2,few,CASSFVPGGGTQYF,TGTGCCAGCAGTTTTGTTCCCGGGGGGGGTACGCAGTATTTT
TRBV20-1,TRBJ2-7,NA,few,CSATLWGVTYEQYF,TGCAGTGCCACCCTCTGGGGCGTGACCTACGAGCAGTACTTC
TRBV2,TRBJ2-1,TRBD2,NA,CAVDTSGTSYNEQFF,TGTGCCGTGGATACTAGCGGGACTTCCTACAATGAGCAGTTCTTC
TRBV9,TRBJ2-1,NA,NA,CASSAPPQPYNEQFF,TGTGCCAGCAGCGCACCACCACAACCCTACAATGAGCAGTTCTTC
TRBV29-1,TRBJ2-7,NA,many,CSVALSSYEQYF,TGCAGCGTTGCCTTATCCTCCTACGAGCAGTACTTC
TRBV5-1,TRBJ2-5,NA,NA,CASSLGAVGFQETQYF,TGCGCCAGCAGCTTGGGAGCCGTGGGGTTTCAAGAGACCCAGTACTTC
TRBV5-4,TRBJ1-2,TRBD1,NA,CASSSDLLRTGGNGYTF,TGTGCCAGCAGCTCCGACCTTTTGCGGACAGGGGGCAATGGCTACACCTTC
TRBV6-2/TRBV6-3,TRBJ2-7,NA,many,CASSYGTSSTYEQYF,TGTGCCAGCAGTTACGGCACTTCGTCTACCTACGAGCAGTACTTC
TRBV18,TRBJ2-1,TRBD2,many,CASSPPLAASYNEQFF,TGTGCCAGCTCACCCCCCCTAGCGGCTTCCTACAATGAGCAGTTCTTC
TRBV5-1,TRBJ2-7,NA,many,CASSLSGAGEQYF,TGCGCCAGCAGCTTGTCAGGGGCAGGGGAGCAGTACTTC
TRBV7-2,TRBJ2-3,TRBD2,NA,CASSLARLAAPTDTQYF,TGTGCCAGCAGCTTAGCGAGACTAGCGGCACCCACAGATACGCAGTATTTT
TRBV19,TRBJ2-3,TRBD1,NA,CASSPPPGQGISTDTQYF,TGTGCCAGTAGTCCACCACCCGGACAGGGGATAAGCACAGATACGCAGTATTTT
TRBV7-2,TRBJ1-2,TRBD1,NA,CASSLGSGGTYGYTF,TGTGCCAGCAGCTTAGGCTCAGGGGGCACTTATGGCTACACCTTC
TRBV19,TRBJ2-2,TRBD1,NA,CASSIDLGTGVAGELFF,TGTGCCAGTAGTATAGATCTGGGGACAGGGGTCGCCGGGGAGCTGTTTTTT
TRBV24-1,TRBJ2-7,NA,few,CATQGLTYEQYF,TGTGCCACGCAAGGACTGACTTACGAGCAGTACTTC
TRBV29-1,TRBJ1-2,NA,few,CSAVGGESSYGYTF,TGCAGCGCTGTCGGCGGGGAGTCGTCTTATGGCTACACCTTC
TRBV14,TRBJ2-1,TRBD2,many,CASSRRGAYNEQFF,TGTGCCAGCAGCCGGCGGGGGGCCTACAATGAGCAGTTCTTC
TRBV12-3/TRBV12-4,TRBJ2-1,NA,many,CASSLPQGNNEQFF,TGTGCCAGCAGTTTACCGCAGGGGAACAATGAGCAGTTCTTC
TRBV12-5,TRBJ2-1,NA,many,CASGLGVGNEQFF,TGTGCTAGTGGTTTGGGGGTGGGGAATGAGCAGTTCTTC
TRBV29-1,TRBJ1-1,NA,NA,CSVEVGMGVAFF,TGCAGCGTTGAAGTGGGGATGGGGGTGGCTTTCTTT
TRBV20-1,TRBJ1-1,NA,few,CSARSWNTEAFF,TGCAGTGCTAGATCCTGGAACACTGAAGCTTTCTTT